This paragraph covers one T cell receptor beta chain sequence. This specimen belongs to a study of blood T cell repertoires in COVID-19. Per the original data handling: Estimation of nucleated cell counts was performed using reference gene primer amplification. Only in-frame clones appear in the TCRdb table, and some are missing; sequencing was by immunoSEQ multiplex PCR. Clone size and V and J calls were adopted from that table, with D and trimming inferred from the DNA. The data contain roughly 140,000 clones, around four fifths of them singletons. Germline V lookup: CDR1 SEHNR, CDR2 FQNEAQ (reference sequence). This CDR3 spans 12 amino acids. Trimming took off 5 bases at V and 3 bases at J, with 5 bases between the two ends.

Input material: PBMCs or T cells enriched from blood (not recorded which). This chain links TRBV7-9 with TRBJ1-5; D gene uncertain. The receptor was derived from a woman between 35 and 50 years old who had recovered from COVID-19. CDR3 in DNA: TGTGCCAGCAGCCTACCCAATCAGCCCCAGCATTTT. Protein: CASSLPNQPQHF.